The 6 T cell receptor beta chains below come from one sample, sequenced in a study of T cells in Graves' hyperthyroidism and ophthalmopathy. There were TCR beta CDR3 regions amplified from RNA transcripts. HTBI primers drove first-round RT-PCR of the TCR CDR3. One entry per CDR3 protein results from TCRdb running MiXCR on the multiplex PCR reads. Among about 400,000 distinct CDR3 sequences listed, roughly 15% were seen once. The sample comprised blood. The receptors originated from a woman aged 55 to 70 with Graves' ophthalmopathy.

The chain recombines TRBV10-2 with TRBJ1-5; 11 nucleotides agree with TRBD1. V trimming: 3 bases; J trimming: 5 bases; junction bases outside the gene matches: 6. This CDR3 has 16 residues. From germline, CDR1 is WSHSY and CDR2 SAAADI. The CDR3 region is CASSDTGQGGDQPQHF. DNA for the CDR3: TGCGCCAGCAGTGATACGGGACAGGGGGGGGATCAGCCCCAGCATTTT.

This clonotype was recorded a few times. The chain combines TRBV4-1 with TRBJ2-7; 7 bases map to TRBD2. Germline V CDR1 and CDR2: MGHRA, YSYEKL. V lost 4 bases, J lost 4 bases, and 10 bases stayed unmatched. This CDR3 contains 15 residues. The CDR3 DNA sequence: TGCGCCAGCAGCCGAACGGGGGGAGAAAGGTACGAGCAGTACTTC. It codes for CASSRTGGERYEQYF.

This clonotype was counted many times. The V and J genes are TRBV28 and TRBJ1-2; no firm D call. This CDR3 region has 13 residues. Germline V lookup: CDR1 MDHEN, CDR2 SYDVKM. V was clipped by 1 base and J by 4 bases, with 7 bases between them. The CDR3 here is CASSLSVSYGYTF. The DNA for the CDR3 is TGTGCCAGCAGTTTATCGGTCAGCTATGGCTACACCTTC.

This chain links TRBV7-9 with TRBJ2-6; 7 bases line up with TRBD1. The CDR3 contains 18 residues. V lost 4 bases and J lost 0; bases outside the gene matches: 9. Per the germline V gene, CDR1 is SEHNR and CDR2 is FQNEAQ (reference sequence). The CDR3 protein is CASSSNRGGRSGANVLTF. The CDR3 coding sequence is TGTGCCAGCAGCTCGAACAGGGGCGGCCGCTCTGGGGCCAACGTCCTGACTTTC.

This clonotype was seen a handful of times. The chain carries TRBV10-3 and TRBJ1-5; 7 nucleotides agree with TRBD1. Germline-derived CDR1 and CDR2 are ENHRY and SYGVKD. The CDR3 is 14 amino acids. The J segment lost 6 bases and the V segment lost 7 bases, leaving 9 bases of the junction unmatched. For the CDR3, the DNA is TGTGCCATCACTTCCACAGGGGAGCTTCAGCCCCAGCATTTT. Amino acid sequence: CAITSTGELQPQHF.

A few counts support this clonotype. The rearrangement uses TRBV28 and TRBJ2-1; D call uncertain. Germline loops: CDR1 MDHEN, CDR2 SYDVKM. The CDR3 sequence is 12 residues long. Trimming left V 10 bases short and J 5 bases short, with 12 bases between. CDR3 sequence reads: CANQPLNNEQFF. CDR3 coding DNA: TGTGCCAACCAGCCCCTGAACAATGAGCAGTTCTTC.